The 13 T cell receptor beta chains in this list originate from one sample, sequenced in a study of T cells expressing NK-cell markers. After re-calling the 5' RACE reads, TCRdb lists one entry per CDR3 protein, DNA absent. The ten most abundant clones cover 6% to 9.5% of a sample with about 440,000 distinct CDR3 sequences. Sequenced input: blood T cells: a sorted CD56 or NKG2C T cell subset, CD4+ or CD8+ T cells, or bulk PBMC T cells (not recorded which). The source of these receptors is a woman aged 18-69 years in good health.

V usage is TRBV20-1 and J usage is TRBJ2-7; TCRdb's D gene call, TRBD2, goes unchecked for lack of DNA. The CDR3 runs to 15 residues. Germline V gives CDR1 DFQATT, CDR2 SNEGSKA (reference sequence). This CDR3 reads CSASWKRVGSAEQYF.

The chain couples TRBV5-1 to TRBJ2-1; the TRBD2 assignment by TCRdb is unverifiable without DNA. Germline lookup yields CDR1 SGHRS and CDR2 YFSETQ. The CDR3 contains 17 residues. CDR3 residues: CASSLVIAGGLYNEQFF.

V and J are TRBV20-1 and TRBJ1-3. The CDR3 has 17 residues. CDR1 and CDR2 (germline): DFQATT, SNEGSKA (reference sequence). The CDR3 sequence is CSARELNWASAGNTIYF.

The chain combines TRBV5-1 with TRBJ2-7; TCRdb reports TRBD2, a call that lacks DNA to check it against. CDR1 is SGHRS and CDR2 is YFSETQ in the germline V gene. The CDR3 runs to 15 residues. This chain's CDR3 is CASSLATSVLYEQYF.

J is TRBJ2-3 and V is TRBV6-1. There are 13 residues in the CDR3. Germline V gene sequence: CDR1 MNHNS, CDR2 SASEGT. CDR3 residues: CASGLSYTDTQYF.

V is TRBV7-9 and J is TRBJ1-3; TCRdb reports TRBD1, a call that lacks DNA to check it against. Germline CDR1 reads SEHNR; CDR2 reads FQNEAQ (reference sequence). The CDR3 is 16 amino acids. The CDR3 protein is CASSETGVISGNTIYF.

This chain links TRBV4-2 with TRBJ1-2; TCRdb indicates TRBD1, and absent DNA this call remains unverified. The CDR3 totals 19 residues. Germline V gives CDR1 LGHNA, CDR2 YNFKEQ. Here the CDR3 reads CASSRASGDRRLPNYGYTF.

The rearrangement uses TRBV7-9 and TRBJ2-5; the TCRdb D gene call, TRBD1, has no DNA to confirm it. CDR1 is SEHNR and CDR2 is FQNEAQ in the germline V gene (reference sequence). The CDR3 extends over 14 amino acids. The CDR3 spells CASRTWTGSETQYF.

The CDR3 here is CASSSRENDEQFF. The genes are TRBV6-2 or TRBV6-3 and TRBJ2-1; TCRdb's D call of TRBD2 is untestable without DNA. Per the germline V gene, CDR1 is MNHEY and CDR2 is SVGEGT. This CDR3 has 13 amino acids.

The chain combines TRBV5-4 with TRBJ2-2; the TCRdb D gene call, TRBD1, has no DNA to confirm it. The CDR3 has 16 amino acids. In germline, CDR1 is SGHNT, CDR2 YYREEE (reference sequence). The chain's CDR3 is CASSPTGTGWPGELFF.

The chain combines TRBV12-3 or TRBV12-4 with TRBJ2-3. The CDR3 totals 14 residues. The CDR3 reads CASSLGPAPDTQYF.

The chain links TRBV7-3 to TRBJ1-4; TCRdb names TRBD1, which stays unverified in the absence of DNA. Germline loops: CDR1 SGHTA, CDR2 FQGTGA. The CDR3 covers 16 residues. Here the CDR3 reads CASSLSEGTGGQKLFF.

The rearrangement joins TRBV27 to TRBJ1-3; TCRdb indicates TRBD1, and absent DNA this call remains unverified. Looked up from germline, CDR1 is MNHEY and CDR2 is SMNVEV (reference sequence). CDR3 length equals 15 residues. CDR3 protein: CASREGALSGNTIYF.